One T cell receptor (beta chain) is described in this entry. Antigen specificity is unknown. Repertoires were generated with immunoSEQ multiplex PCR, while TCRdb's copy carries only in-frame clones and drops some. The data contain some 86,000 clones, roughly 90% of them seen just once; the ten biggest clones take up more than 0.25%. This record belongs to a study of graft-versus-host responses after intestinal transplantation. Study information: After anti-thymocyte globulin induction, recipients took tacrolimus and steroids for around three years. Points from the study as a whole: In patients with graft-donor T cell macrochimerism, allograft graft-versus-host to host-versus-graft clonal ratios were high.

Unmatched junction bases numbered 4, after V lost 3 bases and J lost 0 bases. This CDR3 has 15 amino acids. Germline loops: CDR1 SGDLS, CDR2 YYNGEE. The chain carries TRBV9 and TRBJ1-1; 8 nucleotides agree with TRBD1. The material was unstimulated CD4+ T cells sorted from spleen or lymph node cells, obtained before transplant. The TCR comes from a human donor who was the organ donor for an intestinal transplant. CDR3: CASSGQGHMNTEAFF. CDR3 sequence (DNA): TGTGCCAGCAGCGGACAGGGGCACATGAACACTGAAGCTTTCTTT.